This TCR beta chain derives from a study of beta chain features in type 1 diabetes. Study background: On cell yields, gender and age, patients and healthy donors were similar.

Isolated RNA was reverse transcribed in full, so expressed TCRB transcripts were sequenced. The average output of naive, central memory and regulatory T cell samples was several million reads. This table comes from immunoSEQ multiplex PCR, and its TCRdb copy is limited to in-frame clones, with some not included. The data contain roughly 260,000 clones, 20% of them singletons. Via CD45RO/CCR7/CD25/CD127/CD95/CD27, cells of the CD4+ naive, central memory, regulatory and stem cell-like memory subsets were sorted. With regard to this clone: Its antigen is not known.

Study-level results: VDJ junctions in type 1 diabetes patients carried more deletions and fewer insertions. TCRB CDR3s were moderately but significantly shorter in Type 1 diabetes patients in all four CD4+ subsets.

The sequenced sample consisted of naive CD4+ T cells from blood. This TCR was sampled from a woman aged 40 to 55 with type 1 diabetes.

As DNA, the CDR3 is TGCGCCAGCAGCCAAGTTCCCCAGGGGTCAGATACGCAGTATTTT. The encoded protein is CASSQVPQGSDTQYF. This chain joins TRBV4-1 and TRBJ2-3, with a tentative D call TRBD1 (6 bases). The CDR3 totals 15 residues. V was clipped by 1 base and J by 4 bases, with 12 bases between them. Germline lookup yields CDR1 MGHRA and CDR2 YSYEKL.